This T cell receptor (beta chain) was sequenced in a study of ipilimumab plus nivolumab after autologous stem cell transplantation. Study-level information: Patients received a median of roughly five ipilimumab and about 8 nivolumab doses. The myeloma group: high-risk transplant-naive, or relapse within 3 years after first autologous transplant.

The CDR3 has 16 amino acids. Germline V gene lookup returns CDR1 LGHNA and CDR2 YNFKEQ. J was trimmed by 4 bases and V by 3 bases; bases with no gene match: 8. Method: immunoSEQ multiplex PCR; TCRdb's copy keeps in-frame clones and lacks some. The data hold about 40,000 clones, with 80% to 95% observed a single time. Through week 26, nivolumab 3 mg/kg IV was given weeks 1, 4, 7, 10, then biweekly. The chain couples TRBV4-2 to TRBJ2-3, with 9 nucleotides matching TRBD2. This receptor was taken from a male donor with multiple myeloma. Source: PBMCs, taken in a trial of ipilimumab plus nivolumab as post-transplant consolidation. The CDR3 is CASSHNGGGAPDTQYF. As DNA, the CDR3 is TGTGCCAGCAGCCATAATGGCGGGGGGGCCCCAGATACGCAGTATTTT.